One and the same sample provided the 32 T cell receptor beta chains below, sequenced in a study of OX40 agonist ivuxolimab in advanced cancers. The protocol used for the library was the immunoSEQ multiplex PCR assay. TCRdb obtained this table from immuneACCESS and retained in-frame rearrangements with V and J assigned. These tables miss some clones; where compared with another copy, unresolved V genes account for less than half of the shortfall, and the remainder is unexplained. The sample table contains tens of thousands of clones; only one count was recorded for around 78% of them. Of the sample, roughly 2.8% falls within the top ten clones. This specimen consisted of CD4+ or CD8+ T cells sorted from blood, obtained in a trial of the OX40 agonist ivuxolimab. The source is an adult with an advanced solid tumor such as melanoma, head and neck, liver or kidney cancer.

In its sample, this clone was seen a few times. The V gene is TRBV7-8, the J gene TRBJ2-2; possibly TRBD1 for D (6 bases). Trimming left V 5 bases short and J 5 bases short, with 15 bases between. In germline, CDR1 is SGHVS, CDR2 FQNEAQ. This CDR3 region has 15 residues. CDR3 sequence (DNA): TGTGCCAGCAGCCTCCGGGACACTATAACCGGGGAGCTGTTTTTT. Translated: CASSLRDTITGELFF.

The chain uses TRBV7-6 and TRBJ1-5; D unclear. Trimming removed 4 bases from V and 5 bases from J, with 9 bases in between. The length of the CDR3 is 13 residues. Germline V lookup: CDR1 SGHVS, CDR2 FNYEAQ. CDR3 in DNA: TGTGCCAGCAGCTCAGCTTGGGATCAGCCCCAGCATTTT. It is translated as CASSSAWDQPQHF.

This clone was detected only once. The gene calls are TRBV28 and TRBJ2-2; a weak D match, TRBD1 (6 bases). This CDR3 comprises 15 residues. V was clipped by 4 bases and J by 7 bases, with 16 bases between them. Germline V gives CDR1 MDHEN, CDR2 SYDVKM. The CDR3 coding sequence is TGTGCCAGCAGTTCCAGCAGCCAAGGGGGCGGGGAGCTGTTTTTT. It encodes CASSSSSQGGGELFF.

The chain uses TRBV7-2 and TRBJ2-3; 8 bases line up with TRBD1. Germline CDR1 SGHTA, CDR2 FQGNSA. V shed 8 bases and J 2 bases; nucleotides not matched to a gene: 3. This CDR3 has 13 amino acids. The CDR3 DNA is TGTGCCAGCGGACAGGGAAACACAGATACGCAGTATTTT. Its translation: CASGQGNTDTQYF.

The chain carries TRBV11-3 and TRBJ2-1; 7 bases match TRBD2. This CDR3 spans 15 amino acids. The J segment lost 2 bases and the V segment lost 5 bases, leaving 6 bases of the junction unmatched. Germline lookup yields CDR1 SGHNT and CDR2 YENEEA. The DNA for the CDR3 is TGTGCCAGCAGCCCCTGGGAGGGGCCCTACAATGAGCAGTTCTTC. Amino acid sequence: CASSPWEGPYNEQFF.

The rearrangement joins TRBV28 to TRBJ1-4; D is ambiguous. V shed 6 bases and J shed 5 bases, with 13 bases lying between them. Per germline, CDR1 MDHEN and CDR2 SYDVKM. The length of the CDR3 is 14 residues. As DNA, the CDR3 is TGTGCCAGCAGATCGGGGAGTTTAAATGAAAAACTGTTTTTT. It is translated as CASRSGSLNEKLFF.

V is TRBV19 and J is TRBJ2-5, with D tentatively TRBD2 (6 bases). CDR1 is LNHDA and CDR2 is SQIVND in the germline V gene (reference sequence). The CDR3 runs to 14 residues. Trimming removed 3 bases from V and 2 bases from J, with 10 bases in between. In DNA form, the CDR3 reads TGTGCCAGTAGTATTGGGGGGTGGCAAGAGACCCAGTACTTC. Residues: CASSIGGWQETQYF.

CDR3 DNA sequence: TGTGCCAGCAGCGGGACAGGGGAAGGGCAGCCCCAGCATTTT. This translates into CASSGTGEGQPQHF. The genes are TRBV11-2 and TRBJ1-5; the match to TRBD1 covers 10 bases. The length of the CDR3 is 14 residues. Germline CDR1 and CDR2: SGHAT and FQNNGV. V lost 5 bases, J lost 7 bases, and 5 bases stayed unmatched. The full variable domain, with the rest looked up from reference TRBV11-2 and TRBJ1-5, is EAGVAQSPRYKIIEKRQSVAFWCNPISGHATLYWYQQILGQGPKLLIQFQNNGVVDDSQLPKDRFSAERLKGVDSTLKIQPAKLEDSAVYLCASSGTGEGQPQHFGDGTRLSIL.

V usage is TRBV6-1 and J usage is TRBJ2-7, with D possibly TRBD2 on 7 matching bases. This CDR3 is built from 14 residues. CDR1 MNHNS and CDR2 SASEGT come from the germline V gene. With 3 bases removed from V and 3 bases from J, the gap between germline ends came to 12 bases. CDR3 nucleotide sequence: TGTGCCAGCAGTGAGGGGGGGCCGGGCTACGAGCAGTACTTC. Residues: CASSEGGPGYEQYF.

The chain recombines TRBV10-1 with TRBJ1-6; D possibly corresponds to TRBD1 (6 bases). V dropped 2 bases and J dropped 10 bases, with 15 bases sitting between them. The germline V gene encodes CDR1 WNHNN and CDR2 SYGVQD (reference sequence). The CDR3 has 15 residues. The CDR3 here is CASSEPRQVGSPLHF. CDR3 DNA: TGCGCCAGCAGTGAGCCTCGACAGGTAGGCTCACCCCTCCACTTT.

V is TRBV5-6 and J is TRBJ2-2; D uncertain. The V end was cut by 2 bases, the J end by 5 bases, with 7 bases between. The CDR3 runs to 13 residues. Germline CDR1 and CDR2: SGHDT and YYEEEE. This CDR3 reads CASSFGFTGELFF. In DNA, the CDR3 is TGTGCCAGCAGCTTCGGGTTTACCGGGGAGCTGTTTTTT.

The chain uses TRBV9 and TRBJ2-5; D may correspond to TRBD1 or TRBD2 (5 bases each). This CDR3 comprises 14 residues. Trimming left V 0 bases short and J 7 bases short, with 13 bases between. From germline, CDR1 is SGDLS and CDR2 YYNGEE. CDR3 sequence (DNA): TGTGCCAGCAGCGTAGCGGGGCAGGGTGGGACCCAGTACTTC. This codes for CASSVAGQGGTQYF.

The CDR3 DNA follows: TGTGCCAGCAGTTATATGCGGGGGGGACAAGATACGCAGTATTTT. Translation gives CASSYMRGGQDTQYF. The chain is built from TRBV6-6 and TRBJ2-3; 9 nucleotides align to TRBD2. This CDR3 has 15 residues. Germline trimming cut 3 bases from V and 5 bases from J; bases unmatched to any gene: 6. Germline V lookup: CDR1 MNHNY, CDR2 SVGAGI (reference sequence).

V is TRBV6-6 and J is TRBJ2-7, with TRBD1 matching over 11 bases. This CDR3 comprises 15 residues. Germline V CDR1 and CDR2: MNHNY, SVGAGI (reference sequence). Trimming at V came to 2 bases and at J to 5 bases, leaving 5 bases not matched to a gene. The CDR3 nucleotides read TGTGCCAGCAGTTACAGTGGACAGGGGGCAAACGAGCAGTACTTC. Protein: CASSYSGQGANEQYF.

The CDR3 spells CASSSPGTGPYTGELFF. CDR3 nucleotide sequence: TGTGCCAGCAGCTCCCCCGGGACAGGGCCCTACACCGGGGAGCTGTTTTTT. This chain connects TRBV7-9 to TRBJ2-2; 9 bases fit TRBD1. Trimming took 4 bases from V and 3 from J; bases not matched to a gene: 9. The CDR3 is made up of 17 amino acids. Germline V gene sequence: CDR1 SEHNR, CDR2 FQNEAQ (reference sequence).

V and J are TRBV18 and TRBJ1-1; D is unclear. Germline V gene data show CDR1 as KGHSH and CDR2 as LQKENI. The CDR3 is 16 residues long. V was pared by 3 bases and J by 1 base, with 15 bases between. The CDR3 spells CASSPGSVRRNTEAFF. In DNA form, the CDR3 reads TGTGCCAGCTCACCGGGTTCAGTCAGGCGGAACACTGAAGCTTTCTTT.

The CDR3 is CSAGTDSNQPQHF. The CDR3, as DNA: TGCAGCGCCGGGACAGATAGCAATCAGCCCCAGCATTTT. The rearrangement uses TRBV29-1 and TRBJ1-5; TRBD1 matches 7 bases. Per germline, CDR1 SQVTM and CDR2 ANQGSEA. J lost 0 bases, V lost 7 bases, and 3 bases had no gene match. The CDR3 sequence is 13 residues long.

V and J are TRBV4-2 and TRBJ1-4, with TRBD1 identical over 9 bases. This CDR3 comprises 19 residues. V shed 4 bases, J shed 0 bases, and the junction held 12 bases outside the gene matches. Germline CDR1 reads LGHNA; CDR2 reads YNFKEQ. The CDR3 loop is CASSRTQGTGIATNEKLFF. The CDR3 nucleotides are TGTGCCAGCAGCCGAACCCAGGGGACAGGGATTGCAACTAATGAAAAACTGTTTTTT.

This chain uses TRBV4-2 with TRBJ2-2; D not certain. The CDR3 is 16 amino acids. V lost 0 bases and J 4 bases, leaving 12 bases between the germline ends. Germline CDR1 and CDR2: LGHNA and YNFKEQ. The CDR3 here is CASSQEGIATTGELFF. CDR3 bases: TGTGCCAGCAGCCAAGAGGGAATAGCAACCACCGGGGAGCTGTTTTTT.

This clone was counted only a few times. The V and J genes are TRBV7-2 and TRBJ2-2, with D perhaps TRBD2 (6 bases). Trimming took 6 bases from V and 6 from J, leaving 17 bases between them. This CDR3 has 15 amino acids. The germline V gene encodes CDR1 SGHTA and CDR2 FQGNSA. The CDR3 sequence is CASRLDPGGSGELFF. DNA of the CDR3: TGTGCCAGCAGACTAGACCCCGGGGGTTCCGGGGAGCTGTTTTTT.

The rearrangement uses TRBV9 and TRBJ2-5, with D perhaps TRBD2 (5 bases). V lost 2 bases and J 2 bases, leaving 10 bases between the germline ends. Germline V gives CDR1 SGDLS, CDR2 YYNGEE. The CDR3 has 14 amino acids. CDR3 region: CASSVRGQQETQYF. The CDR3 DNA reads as TGTGCCAGCAGCGTTAGAGGGCAGCAAGAGACCCAGTACTTC.

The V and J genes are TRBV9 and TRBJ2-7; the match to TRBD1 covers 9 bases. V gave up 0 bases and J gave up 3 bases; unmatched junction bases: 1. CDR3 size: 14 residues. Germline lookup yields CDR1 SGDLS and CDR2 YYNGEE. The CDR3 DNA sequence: TGTGCCAGCAGCGTAGGGACAGGGGTCTACGAGCAGTACTTC. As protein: CASSVGTGVYEQYF.

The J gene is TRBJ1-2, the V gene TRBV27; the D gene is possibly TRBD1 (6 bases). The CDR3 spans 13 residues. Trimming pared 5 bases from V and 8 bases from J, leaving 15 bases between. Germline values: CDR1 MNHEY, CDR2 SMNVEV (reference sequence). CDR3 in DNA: TGTGCCAGCAGTAGCTACGGGGGCGAGGGCTACACCTTC. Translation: CASSSYGGEGYTF.

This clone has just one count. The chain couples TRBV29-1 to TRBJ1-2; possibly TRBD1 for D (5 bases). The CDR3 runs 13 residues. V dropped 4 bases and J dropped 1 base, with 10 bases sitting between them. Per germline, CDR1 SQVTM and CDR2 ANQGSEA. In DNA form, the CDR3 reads TGCAGCGTTGCGAAGGGGAATAACTATGGCTACACCTTC. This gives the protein CSVAKGNNYGYTF.

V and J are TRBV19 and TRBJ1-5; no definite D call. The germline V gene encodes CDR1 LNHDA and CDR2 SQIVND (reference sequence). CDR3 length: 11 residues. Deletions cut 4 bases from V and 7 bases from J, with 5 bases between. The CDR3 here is CASSSTQPQHF. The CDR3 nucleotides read TGTGCCAGTAGTAGCACCCAGCCCCAGCATTTT.

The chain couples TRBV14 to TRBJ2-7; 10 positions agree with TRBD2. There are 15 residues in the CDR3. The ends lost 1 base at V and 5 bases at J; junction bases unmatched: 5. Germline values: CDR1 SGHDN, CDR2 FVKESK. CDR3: CASSQVAGGLNEQYF. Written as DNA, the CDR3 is TGTGCCAGCAGCCAAGTAGCGGGGGGACTTAACGAGCAGTACTTC. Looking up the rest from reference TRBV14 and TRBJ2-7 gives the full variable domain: EAGVTQFPSHSVIEKGQTVTLRCDPISGHDNLYWYRRVMGKEIKFLLHFVKESKQDESGMPNNRFLAERTGGTYSTLKVQPAELEDSGVYFCASSQVAGGLNEQYFGPGTRLTVT.

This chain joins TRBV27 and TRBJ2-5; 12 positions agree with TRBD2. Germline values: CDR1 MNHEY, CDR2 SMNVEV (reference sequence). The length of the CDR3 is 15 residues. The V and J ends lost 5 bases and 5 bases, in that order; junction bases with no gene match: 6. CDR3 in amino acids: CASSGTSGGRETQYF. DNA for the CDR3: TGTGCCAGCAGTGGAACTAGCGGGGGGCGCGAGACCCAGTACTTC.

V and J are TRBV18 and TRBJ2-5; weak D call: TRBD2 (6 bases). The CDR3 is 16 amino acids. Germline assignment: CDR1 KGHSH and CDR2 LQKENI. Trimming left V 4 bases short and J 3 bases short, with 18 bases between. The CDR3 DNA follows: TGTGCCAGCTCACGGCGAACAGGAGGGAAGGAAGAGACCCAGTACTTC. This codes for CASSRRTGGKEETQYF.

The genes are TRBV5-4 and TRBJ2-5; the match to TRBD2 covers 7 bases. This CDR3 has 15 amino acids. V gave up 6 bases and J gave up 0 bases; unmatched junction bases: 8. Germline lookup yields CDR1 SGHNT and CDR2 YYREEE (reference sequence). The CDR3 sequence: CASTGAGKYQETQYF. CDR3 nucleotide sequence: TGTGCCAGCACCGGAGCGGGAAAGTACCAAGAGACCCAGTACTTC. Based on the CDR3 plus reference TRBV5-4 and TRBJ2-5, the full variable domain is ETGVTQSPTHLIKTRGQQVTLRCSSQSGHNTVSWYQQALGQGPQFIFQYYREEENGRGNFPPRFSGLQFPNYSSELNVNALELDDSALYLCASTGAGKYQETQYFGPGTRLLVL.

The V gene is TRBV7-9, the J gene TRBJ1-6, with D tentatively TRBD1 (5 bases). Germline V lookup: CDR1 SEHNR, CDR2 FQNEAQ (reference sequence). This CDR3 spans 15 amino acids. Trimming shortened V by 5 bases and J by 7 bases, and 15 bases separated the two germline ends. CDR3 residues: CASSRDSALNSPLHF. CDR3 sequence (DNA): TGTGCCAGCAGCCGAGACAGTGCCTTAAATTCACCCCTCCACTTT.

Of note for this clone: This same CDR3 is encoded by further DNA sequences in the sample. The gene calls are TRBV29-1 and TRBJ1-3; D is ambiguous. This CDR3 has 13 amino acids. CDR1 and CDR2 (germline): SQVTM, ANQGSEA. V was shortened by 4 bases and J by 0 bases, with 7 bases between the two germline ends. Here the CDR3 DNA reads TGCAGCGTTGCAGTGAGCTCTGGAAACACCATATATTTT. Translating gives CSVAVSSGNTIYF. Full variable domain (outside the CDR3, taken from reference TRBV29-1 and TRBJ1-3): SAVISQKPSRDICQRGTSLTIQCQVDSQVTMMFWYRQQPGQSLTLIATANQGSEATYESGFVIDKFPISRPNLTFSTLTVSNMSPEDSSIYLCSVAVSSGNTIYFGEGSWLTVV.

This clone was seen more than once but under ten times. The CDR3 protein is CASSGTGGMVGYTF. The CDR3 nucleotides read TGTGCCAGCAGCGGGACAGGGGGGATGGTTGGCTACACCTTC. The V gene is TRBV28, the J gene TRBJ1-2, with 11 nucleotides matching TRBD1. V trimming: 6 bases; J trimming: 7 bases; junction bases outside the gene matches: 7. In germline, CDR1 is MDHEN, CDR2 SYDVKM. The CDR3 length is 14 residues.